This TCR beta chain is from a study of T cell responses to AZD1222 COVID-19 vaccine. The study's findings and limits: Vaccine-associated CD4 TCRs spanned spike, dominant at 160-218 and 743-854. Clonal diversity may have been underestimated in mostly white British donors.

Repertoires were generated with immunoSEQ multiplex PCR, while TCRdb's copy carries only in-frame clones and drops some. The sample comprises roughly 200,000 clones, approximately 90% of which are singletons, and 1.5% to 2% rests with the top ten. On this clone: The target antigen is unknown.

This sequence was found in an adult who received the AZD1222 COVID-19 vaccine. The material was peripheral blood, obtained 28 days after the second AZD1222 dose.

CDR3 in amino acids: CASSLAGAGSTGELFF. The CDR3 DNA reads TGCGCCAGCAGCTTGGCGGGAGCGGGAAGCACCGGGGAGCTGTTTTTT. The rearrangement joins TRBV5-1 to TRBJ2-2; TRBD2 matches 7 bases. Germline CDR1 is SGHRS and CDR2 is YFSETQ. This CDR3 contains 16 residues. V was pared by 0 bases and J by 4 bases, with 6 bases of the junction left unmatched. Variable domain in full (rest from reference TRBV5-1 and TRBJ2-2): KAGVTQTPRYLIKTRGQQVTLSCSPISGHRSVSWYQQTPGQGLQFLFEYFSETQRNKGNFPGRFSGRQFSNSRSEMNVSTLELGDSALYLCASSLAGAGSTGELFFGEGSRLTVL.